Each of the 18 T cell receptor beta chains below was sequenced from the same sample in a study of T-cell reconstitution after alpha-beta-depleted transplantation in children listed by TCRdb under 2016. The sample's treatment or condition label is to be understood as: allogeneic hematopoietic cell transplantation with graft depleted of TCRalphabeta T cells and CD19 B cells. The library came from PCR. Sequencing took place on an Illumina HiSeq 2500. TCR libraries were prepared with molecular barcoding, using unique molecular identifiers to normalize TCRbeta repertoire quantification. TCRdb cleaned the public reads at Q25 with fastp, built clones with MiXCR and kept in-frame beta chains. All rows with the same CDR3 protein become a single entry with the most common DNA and genes. The sample table lists 200,000 to 250,000 distinct CDR3 sequences, about 11% of them with a count of one. The ten biggest clones cover about 30% of the sample.

The source was PBMCs, collected before TCRalphabeta/CD19-depleted stem cell transplant. These receptors came from a child less than two years old with acute myeloid leukemia, due to receive a stem cell transplant.

Ten or more counts support this clonotype. This chain uses TRBV27 with TRBJ2-2, with a weak D call TRBD1 (7 bases). CDR1 is MNHEY, CDR2 SMNVEV, per germline (reference sequence). V lost 6 bases to trimming and J lost 4 bases, with 18 bases between them. The CDR3 length is 16 residues. The DNA for the CDR3 is TGTGCCAGCAGCCCAGGGGGTTTCGGGGGCACCGGGGAGCTGTTTTTT. The encoded protein is CASSPGGFGGTGELFF.

This clonotype was seen repeatedly, ten times or more. The chain couples TRBV6-6 to TRBJ2-7; 9 nucleotides match TRBD2. CDR1 is MNHNY, CDR2 SVGAGI, per germline (reference sequence). The V gene end was trimmed by 6 bases and the J gene end by 6 bases; junction bases not matched to a gene: 6. The CDR3 spans 13 residues. The CDR3 region is CASSRGLAGEQYF. The CDR3 region has the DNA TGTGCCAGCAGCCGGGGACTAGCCGGCGAGCAGTACTTC.

This clonotype was detected many times. This CDR3 is CSARVGGANTGELFF. The CDR3 DNA reads TGCAGTGCTAGAGTGGGGGGGGCGAACACCGGGGAGCTGTTTTTT. The chain recombines TRBV20-1 with TRBJ2-2, with 7 positions matching TRBD2. The CDR3 spans 15 residues. Germline V gene data show CDR1 as DFQATT and CDR2 as SNEGSKA (reference sequence). V lost 1 base to trimming and J lost 0 bases; unmatched junction nucleotides: 2.

This clonotype was observed at least ten times. The V gene is TRBV18, the J gene TRBJ1-4; D remains unclear. CDR1 KGHSH and CDR2 LQKENI come from the germline V gene. V gave up 5 bases and J gave up 5 bases, with 21 bases separating them. The CDR3 is 17 residues long. CDR3 in amino acids: CASSDGQAPVSNEKLFF. For the CDR3, the DNA is TGTGCCAGCTCAGACGGTCAGGCCCCGGTTTCAAATGAAAAACTGTTTTTT.

This clonotype was seen ten or more times. The chain carries TRBV29-1 and TRBJ1-2, with TRBD1 matching over 7 bases. Germline CDR1 reads SQVTM; CDR2 reads ANQGSEA. After removal of 4 bases from V and 7 bases from J, the junction contained 12 bases not matched to a gene. This CDR3 is 14 amino acids long. The CDR3 DNA reads as TGCAGCGTTGTCCCCCTGTTCCAGGGGGGTGGCTACACCTTC. This translates into CSVVPLFQGGGYTF.

The sample holds a few counts of this clonotype. The chain is built from TRBV19 and TRBJ2-1; D is perhaps TRBD1 (6 bases). Germline-derived CDR1 and CDR2 are LNHDA and SQIVND (reference sequence). The CDR3 covers 16 residues. V was cut by 2 bases and J by 0 bases, with 11 bases left in between. The CDR3 loop reads CASSIRDKSSYNEQFF. The CDR3 DNA sequence: TGTGCCAGTAGTATAAGGGACAAGAGCTCCTACAATGAGCAGTTCTTC.

The sample holds many counts of this clonotype. The rearrangement links TRBV20-1 to TRBJ1-2; D is unclear. Germline V gene data show CDR1 as DFQATT and CDR2 as SNEGSKA (reference sequence). The CDR3 length is 11 residues. Trimming took off 3 bases at V and 3 bases at J, with 5 bases between the two ends. CDR3 bases: TGCAGTGCTAGTAAGGACTATGGCTACACCTTC. Its protein product is CSASKDYGYTF.

In its sample, this clonotype was seen many times. The DNA for the CDR3 is TGTGCCAGCAGCCTTATAACAGACAGGGTCTCTGGAAACACCATATATTTT. This codes for CASSLITDRVSGNTIYF. The chain joins TRBV7-8 to TRBJ1-3, with 7 bases identical to TRBD1. Germline CDR1 SGHVS, CDR2 FQNEAQ. V gave up 5 bases and J gave up 0 bases; unmatched junction bases: 10. This CDR3 contains 17 residues.

This clonotype was counted at least ten times. The gene calls are TRBV12-3 or TRBV12-4 and TRBJ2-3; D is ambiguous. The CDR3 runs 15 residues. Trimming pared 7 bases from V and 1 base from J, leaving 15 bases between. The CDR3 sequence is CASTLRPGGTDTQYF. The DNA of the CDR3 is TGTGCCAGCACTCTCCGGCCGGGCGGCACAGATACGCAGTATTTT.

In this sample, this clonotype turned up a few times. V gene TRBV11-3 combines with J gene TRBJ2-1, with 7 bases fitting TRBD2. There are 16 residues in the CDR3. Losses at the gene ends were 2 bases for V and 4 bases for J; bases not matched to a gene: 8. From germline, CDR1 is SGHNT and CDR2 YENEEA. The CDR3 loop reads CASSLRSSGLYNEQFF. CDR3 sequence (DNA): TGTGCCAGCAGCTTAAGGTCTAGCGGTCTGTACAATGAGCAGTTCTTC.

The V gene is TRBV28, the J gene TRBJ2-3; 7 positions agree with TRBD1. The trim removed 8 bases at V and 0 bases at J, leaving 8 bases unmatched. This CDR3 region has 15 residues. CDR1 MDHEN and CDR2 SYDVKM come from the germline V gene. The CDR3 spells CASLDGGQSTDTQYF. The DNA for the CDR3 is TGTGCCAGCCTAGATGGGGGACAGAGCACAGATACGCAGTATTTT.

This clonotype has ten or more counts. The rearrangement links TRBV20-1 to TRBJ2-3; D is unclear. Germline loops: CDR1 DFQATT, CDR2 SNEGSKA (reference sequence). The CDR3 sequence is 13 residues long. Trimming stripped 1 base from V and 5 bases from J, with 10 bases between. CDR3 sequence reads: CSARAAMGDTQYF. The CDR3, as DNA: TGCAGTGCTAGAGCGGCCATGGGAGATACGCAGTATTTT.

Here the CDR3 DNA reads TGTGCCAGCGGACTAGCGGGAGGGCCAGATACGCAGTATTTT. This sequence encodes CASGLAGGPDTQYF. The genes are TRBV6-2 or TRBV6-3 and TRBJ2-3; 15 nucleotides line up with TRBD2. The germline CDR1 and CDR2 sequences are MNHEY and SVGEGT. This CDR3 is 14 amino acids long. V lost 8 bases and J lost 4; bases outside the gene matches: 1.

The table lists this clonotype with a few counts. This chain uses TRBV28 with TRBJ2-7, with D possibly called TRBD1 or TRBD2 (6 bases each). This CDR3 spans 13 amino acids. Germline CDR1 reads MDHEN; CDR2 reads SYDVKM. The ends were cut back, 7 bases at V and 1 base at J, with 11 bases in the middle. The CDR3 loop is CASKWGASYEQYF. DNA for the CDR3: TGTGCCAGCAAATGGGGGGCGTCCTACGAGCAGTACTTC.

This clonotype was seen repeatedly, ten times or more. V usage is TRBV7-2 and J usage is TRBJ2-2; TRBD2 matches at 10 bases. The germline gives CDR1 SGHTA, CDR2 FQGNSA. The J segment lost 3 bases and the V segment lost 5 bases, leaving 6 bases of the junction unmatched. The CDR3 length is 16 residues. CDR3 bases: TGTGCCAGCAGCCCACCGGGACTAGCGTACACCGGGGAGCTGTTTTTT. This gives the protein CASSPPGLAYTGELFF.

This clonotype occurred many times. The chain joins TRBV30 to TRBJ1-1; D unclear. V gave up 4 bases and J gave up 2 bases, with 8 bases separating them. The V gene's germline CDR1 is GTSNPN and CDR2 SVGIG (reference sequence). This CDR3 region has 12 residues. The CDR3 DNA sequence: TGTGCCTGGATTACTGCTAACACTGAAGCTTTCTTT. Translated, it gives CAWITANTEAFF.

This clonotype came up many times. The rearrangement joins TRBV7-9 to TRBJ1-5; tentatively, D is TRBD1 (5 bases). Germline loops: CDR1 SEHNR, CDR2 FQNEAQ (reference sequence). Trimming left V 6 bases short and J 2 bases short, with 17 bases between. The CDR3 length is 16 residues. The CDR3 loop reads CASRASGGRGNQPQHF. The DNA for the CDR3 is TGTGCCAGCAGGGCAAGTGGGGGAAGAGGCAATCAGCCCCAGCATTTT.

This clonotype appeared many times. The V gene is TRBV12-3 or TRBV12-4, the J gene TRBJ2-3, with 13 nucleotides matching TRBD2. The CDR3 is 13 residues long. Trimming cost V 6 bases and J 7 bases; bases outside gene matches: 1. The CDR3 region is CASRLAGGNTQYF. CDR3 in DNA: TGTGCCAGCAGACTAGCGGGAGGGAATACGCAGTATTTT.